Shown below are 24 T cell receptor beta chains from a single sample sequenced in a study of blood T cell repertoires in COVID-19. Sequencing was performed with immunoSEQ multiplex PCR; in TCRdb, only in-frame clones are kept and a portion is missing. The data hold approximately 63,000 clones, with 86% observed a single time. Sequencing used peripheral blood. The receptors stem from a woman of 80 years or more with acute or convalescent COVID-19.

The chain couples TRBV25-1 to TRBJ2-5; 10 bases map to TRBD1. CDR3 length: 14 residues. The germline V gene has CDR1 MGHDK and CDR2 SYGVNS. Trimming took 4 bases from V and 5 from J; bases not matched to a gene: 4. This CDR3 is CASSGTGGYETQYF. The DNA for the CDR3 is TGTGCCAGCAGTGGGACAGGGGGGTATGAGACCCAGTACTTC.

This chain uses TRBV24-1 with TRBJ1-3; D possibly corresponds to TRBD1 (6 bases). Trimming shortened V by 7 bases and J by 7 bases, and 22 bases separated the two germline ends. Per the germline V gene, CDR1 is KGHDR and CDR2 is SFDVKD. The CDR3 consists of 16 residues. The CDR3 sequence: CATRSIRGWDPNTIYF. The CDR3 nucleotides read TGTGCCACCAGGTCGATCAGGGGTTGGGATCCCAACACCATATATTTT.

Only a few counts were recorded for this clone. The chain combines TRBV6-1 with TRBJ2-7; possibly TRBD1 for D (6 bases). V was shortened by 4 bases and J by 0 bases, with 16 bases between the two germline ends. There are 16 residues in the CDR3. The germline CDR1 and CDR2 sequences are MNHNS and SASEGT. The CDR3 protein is CASSVPGTRASYEQYF. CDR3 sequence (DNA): TGTGCCAGCAGTGTACCCGGGACAAGGGCCTCCTACGAGCAGTACTTC.

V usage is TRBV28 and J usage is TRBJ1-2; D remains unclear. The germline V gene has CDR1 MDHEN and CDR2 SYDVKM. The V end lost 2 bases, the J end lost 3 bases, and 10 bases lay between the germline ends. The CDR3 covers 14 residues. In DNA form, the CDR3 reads TGTGCCAGCAGTTTAGAGGGATTCCACTATGGCTACACCTTC. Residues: CASSLEGFHYGYTF.

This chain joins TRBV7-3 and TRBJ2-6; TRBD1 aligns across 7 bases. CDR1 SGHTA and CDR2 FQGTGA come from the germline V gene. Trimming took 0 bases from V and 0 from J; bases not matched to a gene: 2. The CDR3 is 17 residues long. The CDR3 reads CASSLTGGSSGANVLTF. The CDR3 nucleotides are TGTGCCAGCAGCTTAACAGGGGGCAGCTCTGGGGCCAACGTCCTGACTTTC.

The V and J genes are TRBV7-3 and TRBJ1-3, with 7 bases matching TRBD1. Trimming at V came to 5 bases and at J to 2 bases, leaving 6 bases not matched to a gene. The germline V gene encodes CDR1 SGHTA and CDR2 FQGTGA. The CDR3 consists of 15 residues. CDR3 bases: TGTGCCAGCAGCCCAGGTGACAGGGCTGGAAACACCATATATTTT. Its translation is CASSPGDRAGNTIYF.

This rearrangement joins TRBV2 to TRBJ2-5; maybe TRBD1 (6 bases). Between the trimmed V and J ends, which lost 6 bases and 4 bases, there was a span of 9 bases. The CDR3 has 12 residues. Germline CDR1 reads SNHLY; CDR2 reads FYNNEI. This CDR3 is CASRSDRETQYF. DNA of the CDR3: TGTGCCAGCAGGTCGGACAGAGAGACCCAGTACTTC.

The DNA for the CDR3 is TGTGCCAGCAGCCCCGCTAGGGACAGGTCCTACGAGCAGTACTTC. Protein sequence: CASSPARDRSYEQYF. The chain couples TRBV27 to TRBJ2-7, with 8 bases identical to TRBD1. Per germline, CDR1 MNHEY and CDR2 SMNVEV (reference sequence). The CDR3 consists of 15 residues. J gave up 1 base and V 6 bases, and 8 bases lay outside the gene matches.

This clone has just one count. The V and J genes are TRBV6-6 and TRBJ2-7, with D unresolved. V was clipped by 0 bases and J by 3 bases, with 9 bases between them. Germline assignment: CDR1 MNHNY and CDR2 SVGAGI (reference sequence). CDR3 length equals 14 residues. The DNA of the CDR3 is TGTGCCAGCAGTTACTCGAGGCGGATCTACGAGCAGTACTTC. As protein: CASSYSRRIYEQYF.

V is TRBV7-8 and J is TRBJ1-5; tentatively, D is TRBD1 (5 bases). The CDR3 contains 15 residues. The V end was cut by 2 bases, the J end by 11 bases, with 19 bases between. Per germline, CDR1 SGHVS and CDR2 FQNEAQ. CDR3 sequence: CASSLTQDTSSTQHF. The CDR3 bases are TGTGCCAGCAGCTTAACACAGGACACTTCGTCGACCCAGCATTTT.

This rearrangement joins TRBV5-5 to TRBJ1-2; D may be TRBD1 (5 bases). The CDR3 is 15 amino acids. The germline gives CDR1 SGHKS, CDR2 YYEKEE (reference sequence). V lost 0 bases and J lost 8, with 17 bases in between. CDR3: CASSLDFGGVHGYTF. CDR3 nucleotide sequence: TGTGCCAGCAGCTTGGACTTCGGGGGGGTACACGGCTACACCTTC. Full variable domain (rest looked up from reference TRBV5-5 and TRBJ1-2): DAGVTQSPTHLIKTRGQQVTLRCSPISGHKSVSWYQQVLGQGPQFIFQYYEKEERGRGNFPDRFSARQFPNYSSELNVNALLLGDSALYLCASSLDFGGVHGYTFGSGTRLTVV.

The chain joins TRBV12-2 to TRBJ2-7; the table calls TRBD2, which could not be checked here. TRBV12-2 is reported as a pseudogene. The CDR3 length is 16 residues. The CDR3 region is CASRRGGRECTYEQYF. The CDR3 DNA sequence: TGTGCAAGTCGCCGGGGGGGCCGGGAGTGCACCTACGAGCAGTACTTC.

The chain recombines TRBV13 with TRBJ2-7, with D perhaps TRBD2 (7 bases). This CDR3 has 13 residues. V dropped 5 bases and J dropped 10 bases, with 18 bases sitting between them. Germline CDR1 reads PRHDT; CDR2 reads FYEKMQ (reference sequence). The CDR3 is CASSTGPRGRQYF. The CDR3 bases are TGTGCCAGCAGCACTGGACCGCGGGGGCGTCAGTACTTC.

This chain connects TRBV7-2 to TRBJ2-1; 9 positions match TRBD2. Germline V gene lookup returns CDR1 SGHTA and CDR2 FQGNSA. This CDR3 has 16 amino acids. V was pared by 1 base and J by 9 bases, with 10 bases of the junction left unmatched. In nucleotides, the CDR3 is TGTGCCAGCAGCTTAGAATCCGCGGGGGGGTTGGGTGAGCAGTTCTTC. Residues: CASSLESAGGLGEQFF.

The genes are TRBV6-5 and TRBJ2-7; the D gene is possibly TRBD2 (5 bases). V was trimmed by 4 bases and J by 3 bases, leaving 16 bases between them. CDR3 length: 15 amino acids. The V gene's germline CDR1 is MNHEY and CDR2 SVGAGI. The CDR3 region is CASSSGVGYNYEQYF. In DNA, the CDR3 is TGTGCCAGCAGTTCCGGGGTGGGATACAACTACGAGCAGTACTTC.

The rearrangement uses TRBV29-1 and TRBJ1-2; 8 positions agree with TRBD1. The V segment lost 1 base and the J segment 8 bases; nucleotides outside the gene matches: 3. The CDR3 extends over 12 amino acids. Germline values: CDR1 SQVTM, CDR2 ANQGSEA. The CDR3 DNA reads TGCAGCGTTGAAGGGACAGGGTCCGGCTACACCTTC. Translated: CSVEGTGSGYTF.

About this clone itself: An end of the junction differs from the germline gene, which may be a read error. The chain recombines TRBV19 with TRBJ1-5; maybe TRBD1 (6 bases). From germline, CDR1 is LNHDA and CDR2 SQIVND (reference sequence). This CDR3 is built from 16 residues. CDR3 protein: CANSTPAGAGNQPQHF. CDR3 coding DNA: TGTGCCAATAGTACCCCCGCGGGGGCCGGCAATCAGCCCCAGCATTTT.

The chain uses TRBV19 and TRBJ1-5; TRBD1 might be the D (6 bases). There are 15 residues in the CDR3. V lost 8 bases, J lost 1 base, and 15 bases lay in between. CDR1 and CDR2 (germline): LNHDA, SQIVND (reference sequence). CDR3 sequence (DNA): TGTGCCAGTGCTAGGGGGGGTCGGAGCAATCAGCCCCAGCATTTT. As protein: CASARGGRSNQPQHF.

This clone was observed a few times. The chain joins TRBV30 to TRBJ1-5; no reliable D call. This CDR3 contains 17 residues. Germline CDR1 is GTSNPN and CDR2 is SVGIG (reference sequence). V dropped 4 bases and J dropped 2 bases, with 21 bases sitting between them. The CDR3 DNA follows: TGTGCCTGGACCCAACGGGGAGGAGGGATCGGCAATCAGCCCCAGCATTTT. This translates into CAWTQRGGGIGNQPQHF.

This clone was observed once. CDR3 amino acids: CAKSGRQGGYEQYF. CDR3 DNA sequence: TGTGCCAAATCGGGAAGACAGGGTGGCTACGAGCAGTACTTC. The chain couples TRBV2 to TRBJ2-7, with TRBD1 matching 7 bases. V lost 10 bases to trimming and J lost 3 bases; unmatched junction nucleotides: 12. The V gene's germline CDR1 is SNHLY and CDR2 FYNNEI. This CDR3 spans 14 amino acids.

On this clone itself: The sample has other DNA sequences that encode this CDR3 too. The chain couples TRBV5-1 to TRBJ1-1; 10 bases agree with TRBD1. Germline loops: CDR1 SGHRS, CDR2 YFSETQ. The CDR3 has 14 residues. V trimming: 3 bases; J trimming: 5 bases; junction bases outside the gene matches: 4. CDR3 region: CASSWGQGRTEAFF. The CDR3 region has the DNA TGCGCCAGCAGCTGGGGACAGGGGAGGACTGAAGCTTTCTTT.

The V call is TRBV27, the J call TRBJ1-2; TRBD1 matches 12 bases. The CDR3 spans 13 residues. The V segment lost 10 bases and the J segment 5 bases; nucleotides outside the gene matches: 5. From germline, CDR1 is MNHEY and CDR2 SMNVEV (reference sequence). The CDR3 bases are TGTGCCACCCGGGACAGGGGGCTTTATGGCTACACCTTC. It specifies CATRDRGLYGYTF.

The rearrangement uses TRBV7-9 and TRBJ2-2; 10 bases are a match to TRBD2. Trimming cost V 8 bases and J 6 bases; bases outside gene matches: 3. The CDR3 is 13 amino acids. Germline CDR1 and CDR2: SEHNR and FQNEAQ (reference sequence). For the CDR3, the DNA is TGTGCCAGCGAGCGGGGGGGCCCCGGGGAGCTGTTTTTT. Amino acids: CASERGGPGELFF.

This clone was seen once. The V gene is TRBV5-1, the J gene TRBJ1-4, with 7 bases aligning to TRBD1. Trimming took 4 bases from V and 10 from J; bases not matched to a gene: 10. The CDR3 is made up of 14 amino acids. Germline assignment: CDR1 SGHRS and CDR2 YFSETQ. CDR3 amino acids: CASSPGQVEGKLFF. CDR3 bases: TGCGCCAGCAGCCCAGGACAGGTTGAGGGAAAACTGTTTTTT.